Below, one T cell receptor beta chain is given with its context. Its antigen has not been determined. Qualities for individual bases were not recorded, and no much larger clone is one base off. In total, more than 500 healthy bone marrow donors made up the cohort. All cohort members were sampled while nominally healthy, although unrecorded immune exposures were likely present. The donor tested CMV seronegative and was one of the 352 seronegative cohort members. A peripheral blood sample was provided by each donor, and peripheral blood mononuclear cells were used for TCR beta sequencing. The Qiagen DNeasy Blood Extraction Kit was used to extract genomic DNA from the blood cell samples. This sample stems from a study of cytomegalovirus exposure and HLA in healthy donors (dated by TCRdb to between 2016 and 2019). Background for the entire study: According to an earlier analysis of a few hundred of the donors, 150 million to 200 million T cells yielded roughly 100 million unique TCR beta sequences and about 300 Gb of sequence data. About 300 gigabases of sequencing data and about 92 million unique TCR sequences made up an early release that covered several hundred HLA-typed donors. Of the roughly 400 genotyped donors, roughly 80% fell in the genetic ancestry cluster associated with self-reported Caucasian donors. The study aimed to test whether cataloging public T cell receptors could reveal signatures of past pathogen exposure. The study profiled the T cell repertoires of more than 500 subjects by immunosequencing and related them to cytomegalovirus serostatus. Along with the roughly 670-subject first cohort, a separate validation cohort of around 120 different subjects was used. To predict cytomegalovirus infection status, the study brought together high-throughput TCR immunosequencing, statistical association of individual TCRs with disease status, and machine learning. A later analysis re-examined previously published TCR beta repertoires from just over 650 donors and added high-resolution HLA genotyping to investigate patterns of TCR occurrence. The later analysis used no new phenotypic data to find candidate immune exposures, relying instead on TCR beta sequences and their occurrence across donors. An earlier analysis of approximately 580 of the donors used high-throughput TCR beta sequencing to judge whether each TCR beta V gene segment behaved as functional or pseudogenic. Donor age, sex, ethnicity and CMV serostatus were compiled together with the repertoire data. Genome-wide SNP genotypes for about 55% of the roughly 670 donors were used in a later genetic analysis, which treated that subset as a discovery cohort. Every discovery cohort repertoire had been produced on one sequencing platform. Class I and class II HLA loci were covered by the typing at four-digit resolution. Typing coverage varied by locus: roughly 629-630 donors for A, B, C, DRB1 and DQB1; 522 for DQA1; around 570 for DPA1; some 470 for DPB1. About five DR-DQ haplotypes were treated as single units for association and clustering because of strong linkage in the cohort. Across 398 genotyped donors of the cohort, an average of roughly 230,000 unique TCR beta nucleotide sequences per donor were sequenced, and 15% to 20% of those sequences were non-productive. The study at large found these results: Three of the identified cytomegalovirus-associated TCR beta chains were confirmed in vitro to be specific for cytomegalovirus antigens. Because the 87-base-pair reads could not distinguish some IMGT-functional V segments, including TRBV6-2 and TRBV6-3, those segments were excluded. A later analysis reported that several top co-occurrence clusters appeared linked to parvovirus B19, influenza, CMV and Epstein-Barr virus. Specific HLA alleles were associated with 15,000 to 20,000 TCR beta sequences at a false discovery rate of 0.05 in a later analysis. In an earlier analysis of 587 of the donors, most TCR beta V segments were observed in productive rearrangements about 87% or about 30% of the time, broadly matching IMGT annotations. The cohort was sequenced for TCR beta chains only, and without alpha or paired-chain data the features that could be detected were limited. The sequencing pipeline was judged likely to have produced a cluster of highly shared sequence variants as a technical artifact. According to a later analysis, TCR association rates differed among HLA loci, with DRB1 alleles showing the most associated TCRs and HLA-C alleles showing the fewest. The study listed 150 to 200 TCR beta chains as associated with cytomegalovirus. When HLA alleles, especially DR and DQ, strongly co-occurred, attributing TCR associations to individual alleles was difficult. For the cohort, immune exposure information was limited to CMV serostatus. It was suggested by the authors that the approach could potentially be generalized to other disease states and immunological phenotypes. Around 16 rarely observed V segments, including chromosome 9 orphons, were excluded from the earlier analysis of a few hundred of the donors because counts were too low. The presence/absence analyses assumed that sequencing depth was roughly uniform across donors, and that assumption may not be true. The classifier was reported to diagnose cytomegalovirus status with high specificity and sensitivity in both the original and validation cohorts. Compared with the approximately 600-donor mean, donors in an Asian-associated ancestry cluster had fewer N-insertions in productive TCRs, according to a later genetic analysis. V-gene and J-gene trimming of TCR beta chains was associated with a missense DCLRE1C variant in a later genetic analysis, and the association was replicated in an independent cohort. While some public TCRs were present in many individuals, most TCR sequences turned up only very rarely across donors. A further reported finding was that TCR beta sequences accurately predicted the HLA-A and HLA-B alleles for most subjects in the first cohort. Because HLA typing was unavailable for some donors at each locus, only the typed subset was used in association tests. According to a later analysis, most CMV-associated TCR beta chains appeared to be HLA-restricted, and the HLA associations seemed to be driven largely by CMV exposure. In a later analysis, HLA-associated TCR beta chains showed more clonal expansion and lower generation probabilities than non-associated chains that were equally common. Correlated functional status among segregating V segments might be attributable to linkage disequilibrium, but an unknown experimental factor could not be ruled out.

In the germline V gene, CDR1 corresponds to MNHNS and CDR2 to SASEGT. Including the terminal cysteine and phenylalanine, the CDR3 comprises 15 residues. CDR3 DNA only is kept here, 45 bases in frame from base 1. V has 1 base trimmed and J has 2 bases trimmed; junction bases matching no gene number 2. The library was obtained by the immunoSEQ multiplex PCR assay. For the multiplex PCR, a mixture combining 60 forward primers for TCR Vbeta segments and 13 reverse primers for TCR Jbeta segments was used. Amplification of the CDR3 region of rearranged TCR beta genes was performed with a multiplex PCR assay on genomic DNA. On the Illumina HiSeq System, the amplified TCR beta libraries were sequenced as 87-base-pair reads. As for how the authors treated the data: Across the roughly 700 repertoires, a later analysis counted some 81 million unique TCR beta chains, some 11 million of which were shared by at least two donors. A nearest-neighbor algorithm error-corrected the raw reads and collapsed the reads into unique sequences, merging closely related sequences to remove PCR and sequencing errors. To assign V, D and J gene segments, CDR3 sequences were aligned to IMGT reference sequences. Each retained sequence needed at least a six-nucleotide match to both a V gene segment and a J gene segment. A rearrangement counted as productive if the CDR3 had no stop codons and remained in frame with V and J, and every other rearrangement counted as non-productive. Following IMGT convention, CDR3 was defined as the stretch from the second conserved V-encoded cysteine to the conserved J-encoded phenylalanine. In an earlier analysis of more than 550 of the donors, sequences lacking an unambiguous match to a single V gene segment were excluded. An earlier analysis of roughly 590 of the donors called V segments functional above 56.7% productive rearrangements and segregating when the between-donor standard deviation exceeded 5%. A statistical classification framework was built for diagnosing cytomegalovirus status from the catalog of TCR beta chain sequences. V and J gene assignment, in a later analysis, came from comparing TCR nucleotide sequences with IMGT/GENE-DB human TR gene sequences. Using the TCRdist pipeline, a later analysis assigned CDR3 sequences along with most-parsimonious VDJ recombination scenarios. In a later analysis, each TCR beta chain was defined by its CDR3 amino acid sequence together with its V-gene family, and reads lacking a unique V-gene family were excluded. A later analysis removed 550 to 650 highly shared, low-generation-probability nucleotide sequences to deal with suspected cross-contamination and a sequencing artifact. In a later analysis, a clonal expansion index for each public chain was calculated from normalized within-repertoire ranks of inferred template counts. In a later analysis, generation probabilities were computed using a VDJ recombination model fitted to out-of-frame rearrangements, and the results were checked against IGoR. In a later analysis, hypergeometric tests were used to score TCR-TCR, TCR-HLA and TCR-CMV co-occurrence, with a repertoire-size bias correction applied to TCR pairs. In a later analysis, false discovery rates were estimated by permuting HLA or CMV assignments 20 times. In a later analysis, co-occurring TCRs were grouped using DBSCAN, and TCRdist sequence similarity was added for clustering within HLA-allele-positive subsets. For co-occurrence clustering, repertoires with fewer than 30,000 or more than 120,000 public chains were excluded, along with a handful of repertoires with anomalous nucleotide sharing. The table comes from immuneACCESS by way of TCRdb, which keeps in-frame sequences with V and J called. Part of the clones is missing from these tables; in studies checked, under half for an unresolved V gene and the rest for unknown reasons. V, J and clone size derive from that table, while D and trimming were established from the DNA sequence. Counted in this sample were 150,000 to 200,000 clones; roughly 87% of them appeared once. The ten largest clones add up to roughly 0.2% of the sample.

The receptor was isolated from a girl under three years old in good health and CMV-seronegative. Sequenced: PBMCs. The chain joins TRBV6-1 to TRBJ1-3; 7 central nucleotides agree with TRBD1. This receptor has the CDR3 CASSEGQGPGNTIYF. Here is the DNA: TGTGCCAGCAGTGAAGGACAGGGACCTGGAAACACCATATATTTT.